The 24 T cell receptor beta chains presented below share a single source sample, sequenced in a study of T cell repertoires in cytomegalovirus infection. These receptors have no identified antigens. TCRdb re-derived calls from the reads in MiXCR, one entry per CDR3 protein. This sample has 900,000 to 950,000 distinct CDR3 sequences, with under 40% found just once. Here the sequenced sample was cultured CD8+ T cells from PBMCs, taken from culture after CMV antigen stimulation. The source of these receptors is a human donor in good health (CMV status not recorded). Some clones in this sample may be carry-over from other donors' samples.

This sequence joins TRBV20-1 and TRBJ2-7; possibly TRBD1 for D (6 bases). This CDR3 has 15 amino acids. Germline values: CDR1 DFQATT, CDR2 SNEGSKA (reference sequence). V lost 2 bases to trimming and J lost 2 bases, with 16 bases between them. The DNA of the CDR3 is TGCAGTGCTAGACCACAGGGTCCCACAGCCTACGAGCAGTACTTC. Amino acid sequence: CSARPQGPTAYEQYF.

J is TRBJ1-5 and V is TRBV20-1; the D gene is possibly TRBD1 (5 bases). Germline values: CDR1 DFQATT, CDR2 SNEGSKA (reference sequence). This CDR3 spans 14 amino acids. The V and J ends lost 1 base and 6 bases respectively, with 13 bases between them. The CDR3 loop is CSARAGGGTQPQHF. In nucleotides, the CDR3 is TGCAGTGCTAGAGCTGGTGGGGGGACTCAGCCCCAGCATTTT.

The chain carries TRBV7-6 and TRBJ1-5, with D maybe TRBD1 (5 bases). The germline V gene encodes CDR1 SGHVS and CDR2 FNYEAQ. CDR3 length: 15 residues. Trimming removed 4 bases at V and 4 bases at J, with 14 bases between. The CDR3 bases are TGTGCCAGCAGCTCACGGGGGGGTACGAATCAGCCCCAGCATTTT. Amino acids: CASSSRGGTNQPQHF.

The chain joins TRBV7-6 to TRBJ2-1; D is undetermined. Germline V lookup: CDR1 SGHVS, CDR2 FNYEAQ. The V end lost 5 bases, the J end lost 3 bases, and 14 bases lay between the germline ends. The CDR3 sequence is 15 residues long. As DNA, the CDR3 is TGTGCCAGCAGCGTAGGGCTACCTTTCTACAATGAGCAGTTCTTC. It specifies CASSVGLPFYNEQFF.

The chain carries TRBV4-3 and TRBJ1-6; D is possibly TRBD1 (6 bases). This CDR3 is built from 17 residues. The germline V gene encodes CDR1 LGHNA and CDR2 YSLEER. V dropped 1 base and J dropped 2 bases, with 12 bases sitting between them. The CDR3 protein is CASSQAAGAPYNSPLHF. CDR3 sequence (DNA): TGCGCCAGCAGCCAAGCGGCGGGGGCCCCCTATAATTCACCCCTCCACTTT.

There are a few counts of this clonotype. This chain uses TRBV28 with TRBJ1-6; 7 bases fit TRBD1. The V and J ends lost 5 bases and 9 bases, in that order; junction bases with no gene match: 16. There are 17 residues in the CDR3. Per the germline V gene, CDR1 is MDHEN and CDR2 is SYDVKM. CDR3 nucleotide sequence: TGTGCCAGCAGTCGGCGGGACAGTCCTACGGAGGGTTCACCCCTCCACTTT. This codes for CASSRRDSPTEGSPLHF.

This clonotype was seen more than once but under ten times. Here the CDR3 reads CASSGTNEQFF. CDR3 nucleotides: TGTGCCAGCAGTGGGACGAATGAGCAGTTCTTC. The chain couples TRBV2 to TRBJ2-1; D is uncertain. This CDR3 is 11 amino acids long. From germline, CDR1 is SNHLY and CDR2 FYNNEI. The V end lost 4 bases, the J end lost 7 bases, and 5 bases lay between the germline ends.

This clonotype was seen a few times. One junction end does not reproduce the germline sequence, and a read error may be involved. The CDR3 here is CASSLTRGQNEKLFF. CDR3 in DNA: TGTGCTAGCAGCTTGACGCGAGGGCAAAATGAAAAACTGTTTTTT. V and J are TRBV7-7 and TRBJ1-4; no clear D gene. This CDR3 region has 15 residues. CDR1 is SSHAT and CDR2 is FNYEAQ in the germline V gene (reference sequence).

A few counts support this clonotype. The gene calls are TRBV10-3 and TRBJ2-7; TRBD1 matches 8 bases. This CDR3 region has 16 residues. V was clipped by 6 bases and J by 6 bases; unmatched bases: 16. In germline, CDR1 is ENHRY, CDR2 SYGVKD. CDR3: CAIRQFTGQGVGEQYF. Here the CDR3 DNA reads TGTGCCATCAGACAATTCACAGGACAGGGCGTGGGCGAGCAGTACTTC.

The CDR3 reads CASRLGSGSEQYV. CDR3 sequence (DNA): TGTGCCAGCCGTTTGGGGTCAGGGAGCGAGCAGTACGTC. The V gene is TRBV27, the J gene TRBJ2-7; TRBD1 or TRBD2 may be the D gene (5 bases each). Germline V lookup: CDR1 MNHEY, CDR2 SMNVEV (reference sequence). The CDR3 runs to 13 residues.

The chain employs TRBV7-9 and TRBJ2-3; D call uncertain. This CDR3 is 14 amino acids long. Germline V gene sequence: CDR1 SEHNR, CDR2 FQNEAQ (reference sequence). Deletions cut 5 bases from V and 0 bases from J, with 9 bases between. DNA of the CDR3: TGTGCCAGCAGCCCGCGATATAGCACAGATACGCAGTATTTT. It translates to CASSPRYSTDTQYF.

This clonotype was found many times. V gene TRBV7-8 combines with J gene TRBJ1-4, with unresolved D. The CDR3 is made up of 17 amino acids. Deletions cut 5 bases from V and 3 bases from J, with 19 bases between. Germline V gene sequence: CDR1 SGHVS, CDR2 FQNEAQ. CDR3 protein: CASSLTVPGGSNEKLFF. The DNA of the CDR3 is TGTGCCAGCAGCCTCACGGTGCCCGGCGGATCTAATGAAAAACTGTTTTTT.

This clonotype was seen more than once but under ten times. The V call is TRBV2, the J call TRBJ1-2; weak D call: TRBD1 (6 bases). This CDR3 region has 13 residues. Germline V lookup: CDR1 SNHLY, CDR2 FYNNEI. Trimming stripped 4 bases from V and 6 bases from J, with 12 bases between. The CDR3 region is CASSGRGRDGYTF. The CDR3 DNA reads TGTGCCAGCAGTGGGCGGGGGCGTGATGGCTACACCTTC.

The table lists this clonotype with a few counts. The J gene is TRBJ2-7, the V gene TRBV6-1; the D gene is possibly TRBD2 (5 bases). In germline, CDR1 is MNHNS, CDR2 SASEGT. V was pared by 5 bases and J by 3 bases, with 11 bases between. This CDR3 is built from 13 residues. DNA for the CDR3: TGTGCCAGCAGTAATAAAGGAGGCTACGAGCAGTACTTC. Protein: CASSNKGGYEQYF.

CDR3 residues: CASNVLAGYNEQFF. Written as DNA, the CDR3 is TGTGCCAGCAATGTACTAGCGGGGTACAATGAGCAGTTCTTC. This chain connects TRBV6-2 or TRBV6-3 to TRBJ2-1, with 10 bases matching TRBD2. This CDR3 is 14 amino acids long. Germline loops: CDR1 MNHEY, CDR2 SVGEGT. The V gene end was trimmed by 7 bases and the J gene end by 4 bases; junction bases not matched to a gene: 4.

There are a few counts of this clonotype. The CDR3 DNA sequence: TGTGCCAGCAGCTTATGGGACAGGGGAGGAGAGACCCAGTACTTC. Residues: CASSLWDRGGETQYF. This sequence joins TRBV7-2 and TRBJ2-5; TRBD1 aligns across 10 bases. Germline lookup yields CDR1 SGHTA and CDR2 FQGNSA. The CDR3 is 15 residues long. Trimming removed 2 bases from V and 4 bases from J; junction bases left unmatched: 4.

This clonotype came up a few times. This chain joins TRBV5-1 and TRBJ2-1, with 11 bases identical to TRBD2. Germline CDR1 reads SGHRS; CDR2 reads YFSETQ. The CDR3 runs 15 residues. The J segment lost 3 bases and the V segment lost 3 bases, leaving 2 bases of the junction unmatched. The CDR3 nucleotides read TGCGCCAGCAGCTGGACTAGCGGGTTCTACAATGAGCAGTTCTTC. Translating gives CASSWTSGFYNEQFF.

There are a few counts of this clonotype. This chain joins TRBV7-9 and TRBJ2-2, with 7 bases that match TRBD1. CDR3 size: 14 residues. Germline CDR1 and CDR2: SEHNR and FQNEAQ (reference sequence). J gave up 4 bases and V 4 bases, and 3 bases lay outside the gene matches. In DNA form, the CDR3 reads TGTGCCAGCAGCTCCGACAGGGCCACCGGGGAGCTGTTTTTT. Its translation is CASSSDRATGELFF. Variable domain in full (rest from reference TRBV7-9 and TRBJ2-2): DTGVSQNPRHKITKRGQNVTFRCDPISEHNRLYWYRQTLGQGPEFLTYFQNEAQLEKSRLLSDRFSAERPKGSFSTLEIQRTEQGDSAMYLCASSSDRATGELFFGEGSRLTVL.

This clonotype turned up a few times. The rearrangement joins TRBV27 to TRBJ2-1; TRBD2 aligns across 8 bases. The CDR3 loop spans 15 amino acids. The junction had 7 bases not matched to a gene; V was cut back by 7 bases and J by 2 bases. CDR1 is MNHEY, CDR2 SMNVEV, per germline (reference sequence). The CDR3 bases are TGTGCCAGCACCTTGGTAGCGGGGCCCTACAATGAGCAGTTCTTC. Encoded protein: CASTLVAGPYNEQFF.

This chain connects TRBV6-5 to TRBJ2-7; tentative D call: TRBD2 (6 bases). The CDR3 is made up of 13 amino acids. The V gene's germline CDR1 is MNHEY and CDR2 SVGAGI. Trimming took 5 bases from V and 5 from J, leaving 13 bases between them. CDR3 sequence reads: CASSPRGYHEQYV. The CDR3 DNA reads as TGTGCCAGCAGTCCCCGGGGGTACCACGAGCAGTACGTC.

In this sample, this clonotype turned up many times. The rearrangement links TRBV7-2 to TRBJ1-1; possibly TRBD1 for D (5 bases). The germline V gene encodes CDR1 SGHTA and CDR2 FQGNSA. The CDR3 has 15 residues. V lost 5 bases to trimming and J lost 0 bases, with 13 bases between them. This CDR3 is CASSLTGDLNTEAFF. CDR3 bases: TGTGCCAGCAGCCTGACGGGGGATCTGAACACTGAAGCTTTCTTT.

This clonotype was detected many times. The V call is TRBV28, the J call TRBJ2-7; 10 bases agree with TRBD1. The ends lost 6 bases at V and 0 bases at J; junction bases unmatched: 2. The length of the CDR3 is 14 residues. Germline lookup yields CDR1 MDHEN and CDR2 SYDVKM. CDR3: CASSRTGGSYEQYV. The CDR3 region has the DNA TGTGCCAGCAGCAGGACAGGGGGCTCCTACGAGCAGTACGTC.

This clonotype showed up just a few times. The chain is built from TRBV12-3 or TRBV12-4 and TRBJ2-1; D is possibly TRBD1 (6 bases). The germline V and J ends were trimmed by 5 bases and 7 bases, with 15 bases remaining between them. CDR3 length equals 14 residues. The CDR3 here is CASSITRGWNEQFF. DNA for the CDR3: TGTGCCAGCAGTATCACCAGGGGCTGGAATGAGCAGTTCTTC.

This clonotype was seen a few times. V usage is TRBV2 and J usage is TRBJ2-5; no definite D call. The CDR3 is 12 amino acids. V lost 7 bases to trimming and J lost 2 bases, with 8 bases between them. Per germline, CDR1 SNHLY and CDR2 FYNNEI. The CDR3 nucleotides are TGTGCCAGCATCTGGGGACAAGAGACCCAGTACTTC. Residues: CASIWGQETQYF.